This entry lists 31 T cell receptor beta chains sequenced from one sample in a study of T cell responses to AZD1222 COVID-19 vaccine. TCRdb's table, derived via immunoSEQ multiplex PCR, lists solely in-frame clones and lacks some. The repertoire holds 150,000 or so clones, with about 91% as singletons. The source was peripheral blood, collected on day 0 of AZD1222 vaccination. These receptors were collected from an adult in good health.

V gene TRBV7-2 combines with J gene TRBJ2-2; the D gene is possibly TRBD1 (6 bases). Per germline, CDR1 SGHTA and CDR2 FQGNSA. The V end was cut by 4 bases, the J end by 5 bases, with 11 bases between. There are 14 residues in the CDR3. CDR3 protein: CASSSDSSTGELFF. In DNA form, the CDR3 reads TGTGCCAGCAGCTCGGACAGTTCTACCGGGGAGCTGTTTTTT.

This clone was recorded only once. For the CDR3, the DNA is TGTGCCAGCAGCCCGTTTTTAGCGGGGGGGCCCTACGAGCAGTACTTC. Its protein product is CASSPFLAGGPYEQYF. The chain recombines TRBV7-6 with TRBJ2-7; the match to TRBD2 covers 11 bases. Germline V gene lookup returns CDR1 SGHVS and CDR2 FNYEAQ. This CDR3 spans 16 amino acids. The V and J ends lost 5 bases and 2 bases, in that order; junction bases with no gene match: 8.

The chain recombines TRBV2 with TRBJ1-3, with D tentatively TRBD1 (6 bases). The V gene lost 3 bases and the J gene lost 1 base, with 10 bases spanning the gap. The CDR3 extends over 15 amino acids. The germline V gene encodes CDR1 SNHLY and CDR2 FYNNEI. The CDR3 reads CASSDWGLSGNTIYF. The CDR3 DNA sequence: TGTGCCAGCAGTGATTGGGGGCTGTCTGGAAACACCATATATTTT.

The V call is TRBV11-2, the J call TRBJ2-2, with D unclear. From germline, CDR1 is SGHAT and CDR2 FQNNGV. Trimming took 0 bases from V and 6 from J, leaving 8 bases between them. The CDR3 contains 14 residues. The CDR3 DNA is TGTGCCAGCAGCTTAGATCTGGGGTCCGGGGAGCTGTTTTTT. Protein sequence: CASSLDLGSGELFF.

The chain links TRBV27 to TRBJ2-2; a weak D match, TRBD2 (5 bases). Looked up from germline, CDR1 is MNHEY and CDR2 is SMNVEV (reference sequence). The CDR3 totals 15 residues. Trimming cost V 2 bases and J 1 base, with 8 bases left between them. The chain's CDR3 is CASSLGLLNTGELFF. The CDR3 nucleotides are TGTGCCAGCAGTTTAGGACTCTTGAACACCGGGGAGCTGTTTTTT.

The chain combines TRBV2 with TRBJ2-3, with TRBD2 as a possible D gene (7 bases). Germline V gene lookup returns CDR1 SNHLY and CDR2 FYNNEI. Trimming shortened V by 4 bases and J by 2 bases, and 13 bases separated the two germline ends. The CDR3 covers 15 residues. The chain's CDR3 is CASSVEGGVTDTQYF. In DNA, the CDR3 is TGTGCCAGCAGTGTCGAGGGGGGGGTCACAGATACGCAGTATTTT.

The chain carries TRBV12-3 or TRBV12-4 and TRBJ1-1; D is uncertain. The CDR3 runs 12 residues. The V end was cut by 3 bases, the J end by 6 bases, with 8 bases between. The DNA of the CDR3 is TGTGCCAGCAGTTTTGGGAAATCTGAAGCTTTCTTT. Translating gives CASSFGKSEAFF.

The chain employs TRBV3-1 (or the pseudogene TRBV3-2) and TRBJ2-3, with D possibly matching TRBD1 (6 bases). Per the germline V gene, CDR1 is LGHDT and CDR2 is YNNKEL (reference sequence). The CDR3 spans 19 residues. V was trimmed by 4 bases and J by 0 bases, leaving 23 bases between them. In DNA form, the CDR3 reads TGTGCCAGCAGCCTCCTAGGCCTCACCGGGACACCTAGCACAGATACGCAGTATTTT. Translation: CASSLLGLTGTPSTDTQYF.

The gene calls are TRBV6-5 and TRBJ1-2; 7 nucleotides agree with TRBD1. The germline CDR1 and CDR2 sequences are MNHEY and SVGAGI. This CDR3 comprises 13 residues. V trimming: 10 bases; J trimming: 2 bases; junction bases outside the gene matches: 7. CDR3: CATSPTGNYGYTF. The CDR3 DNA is TGTGCCACTTCCCCGACAGGGAACTATGGCTACACCTTC.

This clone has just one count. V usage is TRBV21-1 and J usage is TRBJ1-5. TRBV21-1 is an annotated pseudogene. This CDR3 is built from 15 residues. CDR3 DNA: TGTGCGGACTCTCCCTTAAAATCCCTCAATCAGCCCCAGCATTTT. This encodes CADSPLKSLNQPQHF.

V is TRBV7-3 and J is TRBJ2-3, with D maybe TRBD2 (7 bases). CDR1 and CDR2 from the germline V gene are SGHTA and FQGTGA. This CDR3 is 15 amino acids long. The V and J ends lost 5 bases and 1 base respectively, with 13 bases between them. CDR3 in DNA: TGTGCCAGCAGCCGAGGGGGGGTTGGCACAGATACGCAGTATTTT. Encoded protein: CASSRGGVGTDTQYF.

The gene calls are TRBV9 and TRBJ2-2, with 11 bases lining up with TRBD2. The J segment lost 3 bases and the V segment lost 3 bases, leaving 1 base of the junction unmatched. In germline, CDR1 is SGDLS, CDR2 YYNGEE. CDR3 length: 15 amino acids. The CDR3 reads CASSEGLADTGELFF. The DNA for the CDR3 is TGTGCCAGCAGCGAGGGACTAGCGGACACCGGGGAGCTGTTTTTT.

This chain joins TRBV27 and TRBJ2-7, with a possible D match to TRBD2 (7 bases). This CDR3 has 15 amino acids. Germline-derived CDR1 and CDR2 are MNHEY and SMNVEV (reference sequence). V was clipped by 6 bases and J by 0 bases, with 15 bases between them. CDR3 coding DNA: TGTGCCAGCAGAAGCGGGACAAGAAGCTCCTACGAGCAGTACTTC. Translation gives CASRSGTRSSYEQYF.

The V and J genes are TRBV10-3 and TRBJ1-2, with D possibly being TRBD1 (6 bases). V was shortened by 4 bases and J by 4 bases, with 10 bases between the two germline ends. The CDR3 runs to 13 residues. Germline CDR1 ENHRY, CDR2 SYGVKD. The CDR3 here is CAISAGAVYGYTF. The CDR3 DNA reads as TGTGCCATCAGTGCGGGGGCCGTCTATGGCTACACCTTC.

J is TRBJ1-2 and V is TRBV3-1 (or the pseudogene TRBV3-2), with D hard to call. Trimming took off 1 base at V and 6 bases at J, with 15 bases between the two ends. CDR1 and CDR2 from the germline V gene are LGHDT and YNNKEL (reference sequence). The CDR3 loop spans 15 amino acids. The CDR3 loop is CASSQGVPGDHGYTF. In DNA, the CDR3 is TGTGCCAGCAGCCAAGGGGTCCCCGGCGATCATGGCTACACCTTC.

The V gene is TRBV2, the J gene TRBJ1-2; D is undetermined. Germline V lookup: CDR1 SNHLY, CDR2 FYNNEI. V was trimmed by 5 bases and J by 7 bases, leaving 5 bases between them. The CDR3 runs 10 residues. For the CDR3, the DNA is TGTGCCAGCAGTTTTGGTGGCTACACCTTC. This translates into CASSFGGYTF.

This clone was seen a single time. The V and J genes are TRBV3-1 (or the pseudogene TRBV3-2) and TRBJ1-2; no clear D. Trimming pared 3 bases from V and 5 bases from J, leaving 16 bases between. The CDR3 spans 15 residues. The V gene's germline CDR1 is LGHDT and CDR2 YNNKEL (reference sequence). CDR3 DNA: TGTGCCAGCAGCCATCTCCGTTCGGTGGGGTATGGCTACACCTTC. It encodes CASSHLRSVGYGYTF.

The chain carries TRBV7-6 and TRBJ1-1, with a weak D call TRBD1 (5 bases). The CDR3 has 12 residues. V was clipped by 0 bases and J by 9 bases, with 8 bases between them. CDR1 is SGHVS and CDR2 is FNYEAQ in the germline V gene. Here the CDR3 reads CASSLARGKAFF. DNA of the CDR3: TGTGCCAGCAGCTTAGCGCGGGGGAAAGCTTTCTTT.

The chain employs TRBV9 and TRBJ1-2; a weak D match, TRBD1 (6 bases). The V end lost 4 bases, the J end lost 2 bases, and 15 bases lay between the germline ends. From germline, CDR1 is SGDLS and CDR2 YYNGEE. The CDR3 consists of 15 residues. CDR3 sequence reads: CASSRDNGENYGYTF. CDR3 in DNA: TGTGCCAGCAGCCGGGACAACGGGGAAAACTATGGCTACACCTTC.

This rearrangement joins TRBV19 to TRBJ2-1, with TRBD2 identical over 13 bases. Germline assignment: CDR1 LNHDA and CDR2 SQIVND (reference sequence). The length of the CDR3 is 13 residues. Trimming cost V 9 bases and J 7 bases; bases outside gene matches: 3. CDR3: CASRTSGGNEQFF. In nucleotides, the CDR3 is TGTGCCAGCCGGACTAGCGGGGGAAATGAGCAGTTCTTC.

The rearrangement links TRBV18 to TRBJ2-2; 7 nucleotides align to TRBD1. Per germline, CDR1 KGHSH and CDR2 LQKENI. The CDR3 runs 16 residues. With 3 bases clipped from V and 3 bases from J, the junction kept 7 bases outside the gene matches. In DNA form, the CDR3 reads TGTGCCAGCTCACCGGGACCCACAGGGGACACCGGGGAGCTGTTTTTT. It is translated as CASSPGPTGDTGELFF.

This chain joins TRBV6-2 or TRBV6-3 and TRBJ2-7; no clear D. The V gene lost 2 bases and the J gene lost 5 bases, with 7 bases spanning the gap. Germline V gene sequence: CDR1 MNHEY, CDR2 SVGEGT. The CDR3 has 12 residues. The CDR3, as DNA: TGTGCCAGCAGTTACCCCCCCAACGAGCAGTACTTC. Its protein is CASSYPPNEQYF.

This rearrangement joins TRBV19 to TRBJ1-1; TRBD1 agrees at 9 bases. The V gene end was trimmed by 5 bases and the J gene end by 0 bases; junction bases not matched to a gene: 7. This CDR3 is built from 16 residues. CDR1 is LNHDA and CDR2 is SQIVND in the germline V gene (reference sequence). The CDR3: CASSPWTGAMNTEAFF. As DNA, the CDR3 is TGTGCCAGTAGTCCCTGGACAGGGGCGATGAACACTGAAGCTTTCTTT.

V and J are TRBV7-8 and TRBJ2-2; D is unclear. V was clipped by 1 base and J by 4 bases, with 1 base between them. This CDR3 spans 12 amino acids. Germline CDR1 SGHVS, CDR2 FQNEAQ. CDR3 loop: CASSLVTGELFF. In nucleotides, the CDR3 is TGTGCCAGCAGCTTAGTCACCGGGGAGCTGTTTTTT.

The CDR3, as DNA: TGCGCCAGCAGACAACCCCTTATTAGCTATGGCTACACCTTC. Encoded protein: CASRQPLISYGYTF. This sequence joins TRBV4-1 and TRBJ1-2; unclear D gene. Looked up from germline, CDR1 is MGHRA and CDR2 is YSYEKL. Trimming left V 6 bases short and J 4 bases short, with 15 bases between. The CDR3 runs 14 residues.

The CDR3 nucleotides are TGTGCCAGCTCCAAAGACAGAAACTATGGCTACACCTTC. Encoded protein: CASSKDRNYGYTF. The chain uses TRBV18 and TRBJ1-2; maybe TRBD1 (5 bases). V was clipped by 6 bases and J by 2 bases, with 10 bases between them. Germline V lookup: CDR1 KGHSH, CDR2 LQKENI. The CDR3 contains 13 residues. Looking up the rest from reference TRBV18 and TRBJ1-2 gives the full variable domain: NAGVMQNPRHLVRRRGQEARLRCSPMKGHSHVYWYRQLPEEGLKFMVYLQKENIIDESGMPKERFSAEFPKEGPSILRIQQVVRGDSAAYFCASSKDRNYGYTFGSGTRLTVV.

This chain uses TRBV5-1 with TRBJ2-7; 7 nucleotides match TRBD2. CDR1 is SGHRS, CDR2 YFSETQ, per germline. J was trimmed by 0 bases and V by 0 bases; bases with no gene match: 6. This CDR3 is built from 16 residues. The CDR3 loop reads CASSLALGLPSYEQYF. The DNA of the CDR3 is TGCGCCAGCAGCTTGGCTCTGGGACTACCCTCCTACGAGCAGTACTTC.

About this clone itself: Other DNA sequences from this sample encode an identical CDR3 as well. CDR3 region: CASSLEETQYF. The CDR3 DNA sequence: TGCGCCAGCAGCTTGGAAGAGACCCAGTACTTC. J is TRBJ2-5 and V is TRBV5-1; D is uncertain. Per germline, CDR1 SGHRS and CDR2 YFSETQ. V shed 0 bases and J shed 3 bases, with 0 bases lying between them. This CDR3 has 11 amino acids.

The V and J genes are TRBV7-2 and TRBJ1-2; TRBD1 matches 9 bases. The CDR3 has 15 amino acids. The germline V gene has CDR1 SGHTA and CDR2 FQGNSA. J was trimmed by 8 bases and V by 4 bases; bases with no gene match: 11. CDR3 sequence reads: CASSSSGTGYGGYTF. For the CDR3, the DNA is TGTGCCAGCAGCTCCAGTGGGACAGGGTATGGGGGCTACACCTTC. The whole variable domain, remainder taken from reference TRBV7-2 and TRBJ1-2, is GAGVSQSPSNKVTEKGKDVELRCDPISGHTALYWYRQSLGQGLEFLIYFQGNSAPDKSGLPSDRFSAERTGGSVSTLTIQRTQQEDSAVYLCASSSSGTGYGGYTFGSGTRLTVV.

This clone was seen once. The CDR3 protein is CANLDSGANVLTF. The CDR3 DNA reads as TGTGCCAACTTAGACTCTGGGGCCAACGTCCTGACTTTC. This chain connects TRBV6-5 to TRBJ2-6; D unclear. Trimming shortened V by 10 bases and J by 0 bases, and 7 bases separated the two germline ends. Germline V gene data show CDR1 as MNHEY and CDR2 as SVGAGI. This CDR3 is built from 13 residues.

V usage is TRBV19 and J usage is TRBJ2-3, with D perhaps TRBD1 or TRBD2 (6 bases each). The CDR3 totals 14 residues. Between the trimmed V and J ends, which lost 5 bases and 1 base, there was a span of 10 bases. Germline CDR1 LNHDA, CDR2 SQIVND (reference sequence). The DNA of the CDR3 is TGTGCCAGTAGTGACGGGGGCCGCACAGATACGCAGTATTTT. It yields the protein CASSDGGRTDTQYF.